What follows is one TCR beta chain and its context. Other nucleotide sequences from this sample produce the same CDR3. How the authors handled the data: Amplification of reference gene primers was used by the study to estimate nucleated cell counts. Profiling relied on immunoSEQ multiplex PCR, and the TCRdb table lists in-frame clones only, not all of them. The DNA gave D and trimming, while V, J and clone size come from that table. The profile shows a few hundred thousand clones, 90% of them singletons. This record belongs to a study of blood T cell repertoires in COVID-19. Study overall: The study drew acute and convalescent COVID-19 samples from the United States, Italy and Spain. From T cells, B-cell-depleted T cells, or PBMCs came the material, which was cDNA or gDNA.

CDR3 size: 14 residues. CDR1 is GTSNPN and CDR2 is SVGIG in the germline V gene (reference sequence). Trimming removed 5 bases from V and 5 bases from J, with 18 bases in between. Followed over time, Seattle patients had been enrolled while infection was active. This TCR came from a woman between 35 and 50 years old with COVID-19, enrolled during active disease. This sequence joins TRBV30 and TRBJ2-5, with D possibly TRBD2 on 5 matching bases. Sequenced sample: peripheral blood. DNA for the CDR3: TGTGCCTGGTCGATCGCGGGTCGCCGGGAGACCCAGTACTTC. As protein: CAWSIAGRRETQYF.